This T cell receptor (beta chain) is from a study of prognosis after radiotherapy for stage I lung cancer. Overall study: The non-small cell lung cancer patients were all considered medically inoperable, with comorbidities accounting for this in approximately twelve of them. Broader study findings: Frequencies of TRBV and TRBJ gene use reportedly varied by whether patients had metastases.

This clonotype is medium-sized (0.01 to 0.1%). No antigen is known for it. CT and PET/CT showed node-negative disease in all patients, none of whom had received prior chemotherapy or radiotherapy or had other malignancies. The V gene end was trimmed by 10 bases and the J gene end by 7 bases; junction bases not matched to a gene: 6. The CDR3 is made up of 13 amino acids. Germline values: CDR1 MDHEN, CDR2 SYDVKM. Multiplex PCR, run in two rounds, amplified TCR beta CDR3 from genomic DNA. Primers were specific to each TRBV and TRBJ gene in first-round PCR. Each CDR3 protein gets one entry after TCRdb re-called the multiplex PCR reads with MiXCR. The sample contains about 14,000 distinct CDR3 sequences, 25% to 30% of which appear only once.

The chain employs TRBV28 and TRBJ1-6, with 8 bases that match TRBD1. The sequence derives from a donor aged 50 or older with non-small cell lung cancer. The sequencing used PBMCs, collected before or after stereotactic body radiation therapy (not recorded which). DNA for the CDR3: TGTGCCACGGACAGGGCGGGAAATTCACCCCTCCACTTT. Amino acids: CATDRAGNSPLHF.